The clone carrying this TCR beta chain was counted between two and nine times. The germline V gene encodes CDR1 SNHLY and CDR2 FYNNEI. The CDR3 is made up of 15 amino acids. The J segment lost 4 bases and the V segment lost 7 bases, leaving 12 bases of the junction unmatched. This sample was included in a study of T cell repertoires in cytomegalovirus infection. One entry per CDR3 protein results from TCRdb running MiXCR on the reads. The repertoire has around 180,000 distinct CDR3 sequences, about 21% of them found once; the top ten carry 2.5% to 3%. The sample was PBMCs. This TCR came from a human donor in good health (CMV status not recorded). Some clones in this sample may be carry-over from other donors' samples. The gene calls are TRBV2 and TRBJ2-5; 7 nucleotides align to TRBD2. The CDR3 DNA is TGTGCCAGCACCACGGGGGGAGGCGGAGGAGAGACCCAGTACTTC. Its translation is CASTTGGGGGETQYF.